The 21 T cell receptor beta chains given below trace back to one sample, sequenced in a study of blood T cells in healthy people across ages. Using a J-beta primer mix together with a sample-barcoded 5' primer, a second PCR was run for 7 to 11 cycles. Using its own MiXCR run on the 5' RACE reads, TCRdb lists one record per CDR3 protein. The table lists approximately 800,000 distinct CDR3 sequences, 58% of them singletons. The sequenced sample consisted of blood. All receptors come from a man aged 25-45 years in good health.

V is TRBV4-1 and J is TRBJ1-4, with TRBD1 matching over 9 bases. The CDR3 sequence is 17 residues long. V shed 1 base, J shed 2 bases, and the junction held 5 bases outside the gene matches. Germline V gives CDR1 MGHRA, CDR2 YSYEKL. CDR3 loop: CASSQVGTGGTNEKLFF. CDR3 in DNA: TGCGCCAGCAGCCAAGTGGGTACAGGGGGCACTAATGAAAAACTGTTTTTT.

V and J are TRBV6-1 and TRBJ2-1, with 10 positions matching TRBD2. Trimming cost V 8 bases and J 3 bases; bases outside gene matches: 4. CDR1 MNHNS and CDR2 SASEGT come from the germline V gene. The CDR3 extends over 14 amino acids. This CDR3 is CASQLAGNYNEQFF. As DNA, the CDR3 is TGTGCCAGCCAACTAGCGGGGAACTACAATGAGCAGTTCTTC.

The chain combines TRBV7-9 with TRBJ2-1, with TRBD2 matching 13 bases. This CDR3 is 15 amino acids long. The germline V gene encodes CDR1 SEHNR and CDR2 FQNEAQ (reference sequence). V lost 5 bases and J lost 6; bases outside the gene matches: 4. CDR3 nucleotide sequence: TGTGCCAGCAGCCCTAGACTAGCGGGAGGCAATGAGCAGTTCTTC. It translates to CASSPRLAGGNEQFF. Full variable domain (rest looked up from reference TRBV7-9 and TRBJ2-1): DTGVSQNPRHKITKRGQNVTFRCDPISEHNRLYWYRQTLGQGPEFLTYFQNEAQLEKSRLLSDRFSAERPKGSFSTLEIQRTEQGDSAMYLCASSPRLAGGNEQFFGPGTRLTVL.

This clonotype was observed at least ten times. The J gene is TRBJ2-7, the V gene TRBV10-3; 8 bases line up with TRBD1. This CDR3 is built from 13 residues. With V trimmed by 5 bases and J by 6 bases, 6 bases remained unmatched. From germline, CDR1 is ENHRY and CDR2 SYGVKD. The CDR3 DNA is TGTGCCATCAGTAGGACAGGGATGGCCGAGCAGTACTTC. Protein sequence: CAISRTGMAEQYF.

The gene calls are TRBV7-8 and TRBJ2-3; D is perhaps TRBD1 (6 bases). This CDR3 region has 15 residues. Germline V gene lookup returns CDR1 SGHVS and CDR2 FQNEAQ. Trimming removed 5 bases from V and 7 bases from J, with 19 bases in between. The CDR3 DNA is TGTGCCAGCAGCAAAGCCTCAACGGGACACAATACGCAGTATTTT. Translated, it gives CASSKASTGHNTQYF.

The genes are TRBV20-1 and TRBJ2-1, with D perhaps matching TRBD2 (5 bases). The CDR3 runs to 14 residues. Trimming pared 3 bases from V and 5 bases from J, leaving 14 bases between. The germline CDR1 and CDR2 sequences are DFQATT and SNEGSKA (reference sequence). CDR3 nucleotide sequence: TGCAGTGCTAGGGTCGGGAACAGTAACAATGAGCAGTTCTTC. The encoded protein is CSARVGNSNNEQFF.

At least ten counts were recorded for this clonotype. V gene TRBV4-2 combines with J gene TRBJ2-5; possibly TRBD2 for D (5 bases). Trimming cost V 2 bases and J 5 bases, with 15 bases left between them. Germline CDR1 LGHNA, CDR2 YNFKEQ. This CDR3 is 15 amino acids long. The CDR3: CASSQNIGGGETQYF. Written as DNA, the CDR3 is TGTGCCAGCAGCCAAAATATTGGCGGCGGGGAGACCCAGTACTTC.

The chain links TRBV20-1 to TRBJ2-2, with D perhaps TRBD2 (7 bases). Trimming stripped 0 bases from V and 12 bases from J, with 20 bases between. The CDR3 runs 15 residues. Per germline, CDR1 DFQATT and CDR2 SNEGSKA (reference sequence). As DNA, the CDR3 is TGCAGTGCTAGAGATCTACAGGGAGGGGGTGGTCAGCTGTTTTTT. Its translation is CSARDLQGGGGQLFF.

The sample holds a few counts of this clonotype. The CDR3 DNA reads TGTGCCAGCAGCGCCTCGGGACAGGGGTCCTACGAGCAGTACTTC. Translated, it gives CASSASGQGSYEQYF. The rearrangement links TRBV7-2 to TRBJ2-7; 10 bases agree with TRBD1. Per germline, CDR1 SGHTA and CDR2 FQGNSA. This CDR3 is 15 amino acids long. Losses at the gene ends were 5 bases for V and 1 base for J; bases not matched to a gene: 5.

The rearrangement uses TRBV5-6 and TRBJ2-7; TRBD2 is a possible D gene (7 bases). The V end lost 4 bases, the J end lost 3 bases, and 17 bases lay between the germline ends. The CDR3 runs 15 residues. Germline CDR1 is SGHDT and CDR2 is YYEEEE. The CDR3 is CASSGTAGARYEQYF. Here the CDR3 DNA reads TGTGCCAGCAGCGGAACCGCGGGGGCTCGCTACGAGCAGTACTTC. The full variable domain, completed using reference TRBV5-6 and TRBJ2-7, is DAGVTQSPTHLIKTRGQQVTLRCSPKSGHDTVSWYQQALGQGPQFIFQYYEEEERQRGNFPDRFSGHQFPNYSSELNVNALLLGDSALYLCASSGTAGARYEQYFGPGTRLTVT.

J is TRBJ2-6 and V is TRBV6-2 or TRBV6-3, with TRBD1 matching over 10 bases. The length of the CDR3 is 19 residues. Germline trimming cut 7 bases from V and 4 bases from J; bases unmatched to any gene: 16. Looked up from germline, CDR1 is MNHEY and CDR2 is SVGEGT. The CDR3 DNA follows: TGTGCCAGCACCCAGCCCGGGACAGGGGTGTGTGGAGGGGCCAACGTCCTGACTTTC. The encoded protein is CASTQPGTGVCGGANVLTF.

This chain uses TRBV7-9 with TRBJ1-6; 7 bases fit TRBD1. This CDR3 contains 14 residues. Germline trimming cut 1 base from V and 7 bases from J; bases unmatched to any gene: 1. Germline CDR1 SEHNR, CDR2 FQNEAQ (reference sequence). CDR3 DNA sequence: TGTGCCAGCAGCTTAGTACAGGGGAATTCACCCCTCCACTTT. It codes for CASSLVQGNSPLHF.

As regards this clonotype: At one end, the junction sequence differs from germline, possibly due to a read error. The rearrangement joins TRBV28 to TRBJ1-4; 7 nucleotides align to TRBD1. The CDR3 extends over 20 amino acids. CDR1 and CDR2 (germline): MDHEN, SYDVKM. CDR3 region: CASSLDIGFGTEATNEELFF. In DNA, the CDR3 is TGTGCCAGCAGTTTAGATATTGGGTTTGGGACAGAAGCAACTAATGAAGAACTGTTTTTT.

The chain is built from TRBV20-1 and TRBJ1-2; D remains ambiguous. V was shortened by 6 bases and J by 12 bases, with 17 bases between the two germline ends. CDR3 length: 11 amino acids. Looked up from germline, CDR1 is DFQATT and CDR2 is SNEGSKA (reference sequence). The DNA of the CDR3 is TGCAGTGCCACCACGTCCCAGGTTAACACCTTC. This encodes CSATTSQVNTF.

This chain joins TRBV21-1 and TRBJ2-4; the D call TRBD1 from the table was never checked on the DNA. The better agreement between TRBJ2-7 and the DNA end casts doubt on the J call. TRBV21-1 is tagged as a pseudogene. The CDR3 has 14 amino acids. The CDR3 loop reads CASSNTGTSLEQYF. The CDR3 bases are TGTGCCAGCAGCAATACCGGGACGTCACTCGAGCAGTACTTC.

This chain connects TRBV27 to TRBJ1-5; TRBD1 is a possible D gene (5 bases). From germline, CDR1 is MNHEY and CDR2 SMNVEV (reference sequence). The CDR3 loop spans 16 amino acids. V was trimmed by 2 bases and J by 8 bases, leaving 19 bases between them. CDR3 sequence: CASSLESTVSQEPQHF. The CDR3 DNA follows: TGTGCCAGCAGTTTAGAATCGACAGTAAGTCAGGAGCCCCAGCATTTT.

The chain joins TRBV5-1 to TRBJ2-5, with 11 bases aligning to TRBD1. The J call may be faulty, since TRBJ2-7 better matches the DNA end. This CDR3 contains 15 residues. Germline assignment: CDR1 SGHRS and CDR2 YFSETQ. The CDR3 loop is CASSLMGTGGGEQYF. DNA for the CDR3: TGCGCCAGCAGCTTAATGGGGACAGGGGGAGGCGAGCAGTACTTC.

The genes are TRBV20-1 and TRBJ2-1; D may be TRBD2 (5 bases). The CDR3 is made up of 15 amino acids. With 0 bases removed from V and 4 bases from J, the gap between germline ends came to 13 bases. Germline lookup yields CDR1 DFQATT and CDR2 SNEGSKA (reference sequence). In DNA, the CDR3 is TGCAGTGCTAGAGAGCTTTTGTGGGAGTACAATGAGCAGTTCTTC. Translating gives CSARELLWEYNEQFF.

The chain employs TRBV20-1 and TRBJ2-3; D possibly uses TRBD1 or TRBD2 (5 bases each). With 2 bases removed from V and 5 bases from J, the gap between germline ends came to 14 bases. The CDR3 covers 14 residues. Germline lookup yields CDR1 DFQATT and CDR2 SNEGSKA (reference sequence). The CDR3 here is CSARHPGAGDTQYF. In DNA, the CDR3 is TGCAGTGCTAGACATCCCGGGGCGGGAGATACGCAGTATTTT.

This clonotype was detected only a few times. CDR3 loop: CATSRDLGLAAPFEQYF. CDR3 nucleotides: TGTGCCACCAGCAGAGATCTGGGACTAGCGGCCCCCTTCGAGCAGTACTTC. The chain couples TRBV15 to TRBJ2-5, with TRBD2 matching 11 bases. The J call may not be correct, given that the DNA end is closer to TRBJ2-7. Germline CDR1 reads LNHNV; CDR2 reads YYDKDF (reference sequence). This CDR3 has 17 residues.

The gene calls are TRBV6-5 and TRBJ2-1; D unclear. The germline gives CDR1 MNHEY, CDR2 SVGAGI. V gave up 6 bases and J gave up 1 base, with 4 bases separating them. The CDR3 spans 12 residues. The CDR3 region has the DNA TGTGCCAGCAGGCGGTCCTACAATGAGCAGTTCTTC. Translating it yields CASRRSYNEQFF.